Below, 17 T cell receptor beta chains from the same sample are listed, as sequenced in a study of brain T cells in children with intractable seizures. The method was immunoSEQ multiplex PCR; TCRdb's version includes in-frame clones alone and lacks a portion of them. The table lists 300,000 to 400,000 clones, approximately 93% of them singletons. Time point given: blood from clinic visit 5 months post-surgery; TSC patient then seizure free. Material: peripheral blood, obtained 4 to 5 months after surgery. These receptors all stem from a boy under two years old with tuberous sclerosis and intractable seizures.

The chain joins TRBV11-3 to TRBJ2-2; D call uncertain. The CDR3 sequence is 14 residues long. Germline V CDR1 and CDR2: SGHNT, YENEEA. V was clipped by 5 bases and J by 4 bases, with 11 bases between them. This chain's CDR3 is CASSPSTLTGELFF. DNA of the CDR3: TGTGCCAGCAGCCCGAGTACTCTCACCGGGGAGCTGTTTTTT.

A word on this clone: One junction end does not reproduce the germline sequence, and a read error may be involved. The rearrangement uses TRBV7-7 and TRBJ2-1, with 9 bases fitting TRBD2. The CDR3 is 15 amino acids. CDR1 and CDR2 from the germline V gene are SSHAT and FNYEAQ (reference sequence). The CDR3 nucleotides are TGTGCTAGCAGCTTAAAACCCGGGACTAGCAGTGAGCAGTTCTTC. This gives the protein CASSLKPGTSSEQFF.

The chain links TRBV11-1 to TRBJ1-1, with D possibly being TRBD1 (6 bases). Germline V CDR1 and CDR2: SGHAT, FQDESV (reference sequence). Trimming stripped 5 bases from V and 5 bases from J, with 21 bases between. This CDR3 comprises 16 residues. CDR3 DNA: TGTGCCAGCAGCCCTAGGGGGTCGGTTGGGAGGACTGAAGCTTTCTTT. Translation: CASSPRGSVGRTEAFF.

This clone was recorded only once. The gene calls are TRBV4-2 and TRBJ2-2; D is possibly TRBD1 (6 bases). Trimming stripped 0 bases from V and 4 bases from J, with 18 bases between. CDR1 and CDR2 from the germline V gene are LGHNA and YNFKEQ. The length of the CDR3 is 18 residues. CDR3 sequence reads: CASSQEAPDRLVTGELFF. In DNA form, the CDR3 reads TGTGCCAGCAGCCAAGAAGCCCCGGACAGATTGGTCACCGGGGAGCTGTTTTTT.

V usage is TRBV28 and J usage is TRBJ1-3; no clear D. The CDR3 sequence is 13 residues long. Germline CDR1 is MDHEN and CDR2 is SYDVKM. Trimming pared 3 bases from V and 6 bases from J, leaving 9 bases between. CDR3 DNA sequence: TGTGCCAGCAGTTTCCATCTAACAAACACCATATATTTT. Its translation is CASSFHLTNTIYF.

This chain links TRBV7-6 with TRBJ1-3, with D hard to call. V lost 1 base, J lost 0 bases, and 16 bases lay in between. There are 18 residues in the CDR3. From germline, CDR1 is SGHVS and CDR2 FNYEAQ. The CDR3 coding sequence is TGTGCCAGCAGCTTAGGGCCCCAAGGGAAGGTCTCTGGAAACACCATATATTTT. It translates to CASSLGPQGKVSGNTIYF.

The V and J genes are TRBV7-2 and TRBJ2-4, with 8 bases matching TRBD2. V shed 2 bases and J 0 bases; nucleotides not matched to a gene: 6. The CDR3 runs 17 residues. Germline lookup yields CDR1 SGHTA and CDR2 FQGNSA. In DNA form, the CDR3 reads TGTGCCAGCAGCTTATATGGCCTAGCGGGAGCCAAAAACATTCAGTACTTC. Translating gives CASSLYGLAGAKNIQYF.

The rearrangement uses TRBV24-1 and TRBJ1-5; tentative D call: TRBD1 (5 bases). The ends were cut back, 5 bases at V and 0 bases at J, with 22 bases in the middle. The germline gives CDR1 KGHDR, CDR2 SFDVKD. The CDR3 has 19 residues. The CDR3 loop is CATSGSPRDGWNSNQPQHF. The CDR3 DNA reads as TGTGCCACCAGTGGGTCACCCAGGGACGGATGGAATAGCAATCAGCCCCAGCATTTT.

A single count supports this clone. The rearrangement links TRBV3-1 (or the pseudogene TRBV3-2) to TRBJ2-5; 11 nucleotides align to TRBD2. The CDR3 has 17 residues. CDR1 is LGHDT, CDR2 YNNKEL, per germline (reference sequence). V shed 0 bases and J 2 bases; nucleotides not matched to a gene: 5. The CDR3 loop reads CASSQEPGLADQETQYF. The CDR3 region has the DNA TGTGCCAGCAGCCAAGAACCGGGACTAGCGGATCAAGAGACCCAGTACTTC.

The chain recombines TRBV24-1 with TRBJ2-1; 8 bases match TRBD1. J was trimmed by 3 bases and V by 4 bases; bases with no gene match: 7. This CDR3 comprises 16 residues. CDR1 is KGHDR, CDR2 SFDVKD, per germline. CDR3 amino acids: CATSEPDRGNYNEQFF. In DNA, the CDR3 is TGTGCCACCAGTGAACCTGACAGGGGAAACTACAATGAGCAGTTCTTC.

The count of this clone is one. The V gene is TRBV21-1, the J gene TRBJ2-7; the table names TRBD1, a call not compared with the DNA. TRBV21-1 is an annotated pseudogene. The length of the CDR3 is 15 residues. The CDR3 reads CASSKVRTPTYEQYF. CDR3 bases: TGTGCCAGCAGCAAAGTTAGGACACCCACCTACGAGCAGTACTTC.

The chain has TRBV7-9 and TRBJ1-1; D uncertain. With 0 bases removed from V and 3 bases from J, the gap between germline ends came to 8 bases. Germline assignment: CDR1 SEHNR and CDR2 FQNEAQ (reference sequence). The CDR3 totals 14 residues. The CDR3 loop is CASSLATPHTEAFF. Written as DNA, the CDR3 is TGTGCCAGCAGCTTAGCCACACCACACACTGAAGCTTTCTTT.

This clone has more than one count but fewer than ten. This chain uses TRBV10-3 with TRBJ1-3, with D possibly matching TRBD1 (5 bases). Trimming removed 2 bases at V and 3 bases at J, with 8 bases between. The CDR3 totals 14 residues. Per the germline V gene, CDR1 is ENHRY and CDR2 is SYGVKD. The chain's CDR3 is CAISEGAYGNTIYF. CDR3 in DNA: TGTGCCATCAGTGAGGGGGCCTATGGAAACACCATATATTTT.

The V and J genes are TRBV7-2 and TRBJ2-3; 9 positions agree with TRBD2. In germline, CDR1 is SGHTA, CDR2 FQGNSA. V trimming: 4 bases; J trimming: 0 bases; junction bases outside the gene matches: 5. The CDR3 consists of 16 residues. The CDR3 loop reads CASSSIAGVSTDTQYF. The CDR3 DNA sequence: TGTGCCAGCAGCTCCATAGCGGGGGTGAGCACAGATACGCAGTATTTT. The whole variable domain, remainder taken from reference TRBV7-2 and TRBJ2-3, is GAGVSQSPSNKVTEKGKDVELRCDPISGHTALYWYRQSLGQGLEFLIYFQGNSAPDKSGLPSDRFSAERTGGSVSTLTIQRTQQEDSAVYLCASSSIAGVSTDTQYFGPGTRLTVL.

The chain combines TRBV6-1 with TRBJ2-7, with a tentative D call TRBD1 (6 bases). The V gene lost 2 bases and the J gene lost 2 bases, with 13 bases spanning the gap. This CDR3 region has 15 residues. Germline CDR1 is MNHNS and CDR2 is SASEGT. CDR3 sequence: CASSEMIRDTYEQYF. CDR3 nucleotide sequence: TGTGCCAGCAGTGAAATGATCCGGGACACCTACGAGCAGTACTTC.

The chain carries TRBV5-1 and TRBJ2-7; 9 bases match TRBD2. The CDR3 length is 15 residues. Per the germline V gene, CDR1 is SGHRS and CDR2 is YFSETQ. The V gene end was trimmed by 4 bases and the J gene end by 2 bases; junction bases not matched to a gene: 7. This CDR3 reads CASSPTGTSPYEQYF. Written as DNA, the CDR3 is TGCGCCAGCAGCCCTACCGGGACTAGCCCCTACGAGCAGTACTTC.

V and J are TRBV20-1 and TRBJ2-5; unclear D gene. Germline-derived CDR1 and CDR2 are DFQATT and SNEGSKA (reference sequence). The V end was cut by 3 bases, the J end by 1 base, with 6 bases between. The CDR3 runs to 12 residues. The CDR3 loop reads CSASYGQETQYF. The CDR3 DNA follows: TGCAGTGCTAGTTACGGCCAAGAGACCCAGTACTTC.